These 3 T cell receptor beta chains originate from one sample sequenced in a study of early T cells in non-severe SARS-CoV-2 infection. MiXCR was run by TCRdb on the 5' RACE reads, yielding one entry per CDR3 protein. The data hold roughly 120,000 distinct CDR3 sequences, with more than 13% observed a single time. The sample taken for sequencing was whole blood. The source is an adult who was a healthcare worker with PCR-confirmed SARS-CoV-2 infection or an uninfected control (not recorded which).

This clonotype was counted only a few times. The gene calls are TRBV5-1 and TRBJ1-1; 9 nucleotides match TRBD1. Trimming at V came to 0 bases and at J to 5 bases, leaving 5 bases not matched to a gene. The CDR3 is made up of 15 amino acids. Germline V gene sequence: CDR1 SGHRS, CDR2 YFSETQ. The CDR3 loop reads CASSLGQGVGTEAFF. The DNA for the CDR3 is TGCGCCAGCAGCTTGGGACAGGGGGTAGGAACTGAAGCTTTCTTT.

Comments on this clonotype: Given a much more abundant clone one base away, this may be a read error. The V and J genes are TRBV12-3 or TRBV12-4 and TRBJ2-2, with D possibly called TRBD1 or TRBD2 (5 bases each). The V end was cut by 6 bases, the J end by 2 bases, with 13 bases between. This CDR3 contains 15 residues. Here the CDR3 DNA reads TGTGCCAGCAGCCCCCGAGGGGAAAACACCGGGGAGCTGTTTTTT. Residues: CASSPRGENTGELFF.

This rearrangement joins TRBV19 to TRBJ2-5; TRBD1 agrees at 9 bases. Per germline, CDR1 LNHDA and CDR2 SQIVND (reference sequence). With 4 bases clipped from V and 4 bases from J, the junction kept 4 bases outside the gene matches. The CDR3 spans 14 residues. CDR3 DNA: TGTGCCAGTAGTAACAGGGGGCGCGGAGAGACCCAGTACTTC. It encodes CASSNRGRGETQYF.